This section outlines one TCR beta chain sequence together with its context. Authors' methods: Reference gene primer amplification gave estimated nucleated cell counts. The method was immunoSEQ multiplex PCR; TCRdb's version includes in-frame clones alone and lacks a portion of them. That table gives V, J and clone size, and the DNA gave D and trimming. This table has roughly 190,000 clones, about 87% appearing once. The data stem from a study of blood T cell repertoires in COVID-19. Study at large: Acute-phase and convalescent COVID-19 samples originated in the United States, Italy and Spain. Sources were T cells, B-cell-depleted T cells, or PBMCs; the material itself was cDNA or gDNA.

CDR1 SGHAT and CDR2 FQNNGV come from the germline V gene. Trimming left V 1 base short and J 8 bases short, with 11 bases between. The CDR3 has 13 amino acids. Sequences were obtained from peripheral blood. The gene calls are TRBV11-2 and TRBJ1-2; tentative D call: TRBD1 (6 bases). This clonotype was sampled from a man between 18 and 35 years old with active or convalescent COVID-19. The DNA of the CDR3 is TGTGCCAGCAGCTTAGGGGGGCTGGGGGGCTACACCTTC. It encodes CASSLGGLGGYTF.